The T cell receptor beta chain described here comes from a study of T cell repertoires in ileal Crohn's disease. Using immunoSEQ multiplex PCR, the repertoire was profiled, and TCRdb retains in-frame clones only, with some absent. Found here are more than 9,000 clones, 70% to 80% of them singletons; the top ten hold under 5%. Note on this clone: The antigen is not known.

General observations from the study: Every patient over 26.8% clonality showed endoscopic recurrence.

Per germline, CDR1 LNHDA and CDR2 SQIVND (reference sequence). The CDR3 runs to 15 residues. The J segment lost 4 bases and the V segment lost 6 bases, leaving 5 bases of the junction unmatched. This clonotype was obtained from an adult with Crohn's disease. The chain combines TRBV19 with TRBJ2-1; 11 nucleotides agree with TRBD2. Sequenced: ileal tissue. CDR3 DNA sequence: TGTGCCAGTAGAGAACTAGCGGGAGCATACAATGAGCAGTTCTTC. It encodes CASRELAGAYNEQFF.